This T cell receptor beta chain emerged from a study of blood T cell repertoires in COVID-19. Study-wide context: Acute-phase and convalescent COVID-19 samples originated in the United States, Italy and Spain. Nucleic acid was either cDNA or gDNA, and it came from T cells, B-cell-depleted T cells, or PBMCs.

Germline CDR1 and CDR2: KGHDR and SFDVKD. With 4 bases removed from V and 4 bases from J, the gap between germline ends came to 13 bases. The CDR3 has 15 residues. As originally analysed: Researchers report that nucleated cell counts were estimated from reference gene primer amplification. Profiling relied on immunoSEQ multiplex PCR, and the TCRdb table lists in-frame clones only, not all of them. V, J and clone size derive from that table, while D and trimming were established from the DNA sequence. The sample has under 300,000 clones; roughly 86% are singletons. This chain connects TRBV24-1 to TRBJ2-1, with a tentative D call TRBD1 (5 bases). This receptor was obtained from a woman in her sixties or seventies with active or convalescent COVID-19. Sequenced material: peripheral blood. The CDR3 DNA sequence: TGTGCCACCAGTGAACCAGGGTCGGCTTACAATGAGCAGTTCTTC. Protein sequence: CATSEPGSAYNEQFF.